This entry lists 2 T cell receptor beta chains sequenced from one sample in a study of cytomegalovirus exposure and HLA in healthy donors. Amplification used 60 Vbeta primers and 13 Jbeta primers. Using immunoSEQ multiplex PCR, the repertoire was profiled, and TCRdb retains in-frame clones only, with some absent. The sample shows 150,000 to 250,000 clones, roughly 78% of them seen only once. Sequencing was performed on PBMCs. The receptor source for this set is a girl between 10 and 17 years old in good health and CMV-seropositive.

The chain has TRBV5-5 and TRBJ2-6; TRBD1 aligns across 9 bases. The CDR3 extends over 17 amino acids. Germline trimming cut 3 bases from V and 0 bases from J; bases unmatched to any gene: 4. The germline V gene has CDR1 SGHKS and CDR2 YYEKEE (reference sequence). The DNA of the CDR3 is TGTGCCAGCAGCTACGGGACAGGGTTCTCTGGGGCCAACGTCCTGACTTTC. It is translated as CASSYGTGFSGANVLTF. Filled out from reference TRBV5-5 and TRBJ2-6, the complete variable domain reads DAGVTQSPTHLIKTRGQQVTLRCSPISGHKSVSWYQQVLGQGPQFIFQYYEKEERGRGNFPDRFSARQFPNYSSELNVNALLLGDSALYLCASSYGTGFSGANVLTFGAGSRLTVL.

The rearrangement links TRBV28 to TRBJ2-3, with TRBD1 matching 10 bases. The trim removed 11 bases at V and 4 bases at J, leaving 6 bases unmatched. The CDR3 consists of 13 residues. Germline V lookup: CDR1 MDHEN, CDR2 SYDVKM. This CDR3 is CALGTGASDTQYF. For the CDR3, the DNA is TGTGCCCTCGGGACAGGGGCTTCAGATACGCAGTATTTT.